This TCR beta chain was identified in a study of T cell repertoires in cytomegalovirus infection. Study background: A matching HLA type, together with CMV infection, was signaled by public TCR beta signatures.

In regard to this clonotype: What it binds is not known.

Germline CDR1 is MDHEN and CDR2 is SYDVKM. The CDR3 is 14 amino acids. Trimming stripped 10 bases from V and 0 bases from J, with 16 bases between. Whole-study results and caveats: The study found HLA-C-restricted CMV-specific TCR beta clonotypes dominating the ex vivo response. People with CMV and the relevant HLA were identified by cumulative public TCR beta family frequency.

TCRdb re-called the reads through MiXCR, storing one row per CDR3 protein. The sample lists fewer than 700,000 distinct CDR3 sequences, 20% to 30% occurring once. V gene TRBV28 combines with J gene TRBJ2-7; no clear D. The origin of this receptor is a human donor in good health (CMV status not recorded). Some clones in this sample may be carry-over from other donors' samples. Input material: CD8+ T cells from PBMCs. The CDR3 protein is CANRPLDNSYEQYV. In DNA form, the CDR3 reads TGTGCCAACAGACCCCTTGACAACTCCTACGAGCAGTACGTC.